The T cell receptor (beta chain) described here comes from a study of blood T cell repertoires in COVID-19. In the original processing: Estimated nucleated cell counts came from reference gene primer amplification. Method: immunoSEQ multiplex PCR; TCRdb's copy keeps in-frame clones and lacks some. For V, J and clone size, that table is used; D and trimming come from the DNA. The data hold 120,000 or so clones, with around 82% observed a single time. This clone appeared a single time. The length of the CDR3 is 18 residues. Germline CDR1 is MGHRA and CDR2 is YSYEKL. J was trimmed by 1 base and V by 1 base; bases with no gene match: 6.

The chain carries TRBV4-1 and TRBJ2-2; 10 bases align to TRBD2. The source is an elderly man with active or convalescent COVID-19. The specimen sequenced was peripheral blood. CDR3 loop: CASSQAVAGGLNTGELFF. CDR3 nucleotides: TGCGCCAGCAGCCAAGCGGTAGCGGGGGGCCTGAACACCGGGGAGCTGTTTTTT.